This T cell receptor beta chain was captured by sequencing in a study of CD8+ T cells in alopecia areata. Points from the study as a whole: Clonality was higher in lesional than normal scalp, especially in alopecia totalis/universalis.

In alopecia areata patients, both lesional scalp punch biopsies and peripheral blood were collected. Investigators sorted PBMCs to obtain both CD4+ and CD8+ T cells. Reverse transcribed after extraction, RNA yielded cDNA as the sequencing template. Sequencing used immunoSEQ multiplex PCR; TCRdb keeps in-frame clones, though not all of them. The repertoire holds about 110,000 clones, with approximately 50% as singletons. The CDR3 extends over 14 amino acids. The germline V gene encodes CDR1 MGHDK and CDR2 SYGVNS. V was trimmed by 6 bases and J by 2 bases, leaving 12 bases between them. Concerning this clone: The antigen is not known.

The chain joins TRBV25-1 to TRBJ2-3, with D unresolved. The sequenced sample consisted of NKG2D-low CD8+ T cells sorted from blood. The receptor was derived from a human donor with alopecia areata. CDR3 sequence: CASSWAGSTDTQYF. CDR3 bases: TGTGCCAGCAGCTGGGCAGGCTCCACAGATACGCAGTATTTT.